This T cell receptor (beta chain) was obtained from a study of beta chain features in type 1 diabetes. The CDR3 length is 14 residues. The germline V and J ends were trimmed by 0 bases and 3 bases, with 7 bases remaining between them. The germline CDR1 and CDR2 sequences are SGHDT and YYEEEE. Findings and limits, study-wide: Cells carrying high TCR expression could end up over-represented when cDNA is sequenced.

Every bit of the isolated RNA underwent reverse transcription, so sequencing read expressed TCRB transcripts. About 3.4 million reads per sample on average were obtained from naive, central memory and regulatory T cell samples. Produced via immunoSEQ multiplex PCR; TCRdb's table is partial and in-frame only. The data contain around 320,000 clones, approximately 15% of them singletons. Isolation of CD4+ naive, central memory, regulatory and stem cell-like memory cells was achieved by sorting via CD45RO/CCR7/CD25/CD127/CD95/CD27. Concerning this clone itself: Its cognate antigen is unknown.

The V call is TRBV5-6, the J call TRBJ2-4; D remains unclear. The sequenced sample consisted of central memory CD4+ T cells from blood. This clonotype was sampled from a man aged 25-45 years in good health. CDR3 residues: CASSLGTNKNIQYF. DNA for the CDR3: TGTGCCAGCAGCTTGGGAACTAACAAAAACATTCAGTACTTC.